This T cell receptor beta chain came from a study of blood T cell repertoires in COVID-19. The overall study: Samples representing acute and convalescent COVID-19 were sourced from the United States, Italy and Spain.

The CDR3 runs 13 residues. Germline V gene sequence: CDR1 LGHNA, CDR2 YSLEER. V lost 2 bases to trimming and J lost 7 bases, with 12 bases between them. Methods used by the authors: Reference gene primer amplification gave nucleated cell count estimates. Data came from immunoSEQ multiplex PCR; TCRdb stores just in-frame clones and leaves some out. V and J calls and clone size are as listed in that table; D and trimming were resolved from the DNA. The data contain over 300,000 clones, around 90% of them singletons. The chain links TRBV4-3 to TRBJ2-7; tentative D call: TRBD2 (6 bases). The sample taken for sequencing was peripheral blood. This sequence originates from a man between 18 and 29 years old with active or convalescent COVID-19. DNA for the CDR3: TGCGCCAGCAGCCAATTACTAGCTGGGGAGCAGTACTTC. Its translation: CASSQLLAGEQYF.